Listed below are T cell receptor beta chains from one sample, sequenced in a study of T-cell reconstitution after alpha-beta-depleted transplantation in children. MiXCR, applied by TCRdb to the PCR reads, yields one record per CDR3 protein. The table records about 480,000 distinct CDR3 sequences, about 12% of them present only once. The sequences come from PBMCs from the stem cell graft donor, collected from the stem cell graft. These TCRs come from a human donor who donated a stem cell graft to a child with combined immunodeficiency. The CDR3 runs from the conserved cysteine through the conserved F or W. Each record gives: J gene, clone size, D gene, CDR3 length, V gene, CDR3 protein, CDR3 DNA. A D gene is named only where the DNA matches it firmly. Some rows have no size entry. The others give once, few or many, or a class for an expanded clone.

J gene: TRBJ2-7
clone size: -
D gene: TRBD1
CDR3 length: 16
V gene: TRBV7-9
CDR3 protein: CASSHSRQGAGYEQYF
CDR3 DNA: TGTGCCAGCAGCCATAGTCGGCAGGGGGCAGGATACGAGCAGTACTTC

J gene: TRBJ2-7
clone size: many
D gene: -
CDR3 length: 14
V gene: TRBV4-3
CDR3 protein: CASSQHIQGTEQYF
CDR3 DNA: TGCGCCAGCAGCCAACATATTCAGGGTACCGAGCAGTACTTC

J gene: TRBJ2-1
clone size: -
D gene: TRBD2
CDR3 length: 20
V gene: TRBV25-1
CDR3 protein: CASNGNRKGGLAGVGNEQFF
CDR3 DNA: TGTGCCAGCAACGGGAATAGGAAGGGGGGACTAGCGGGAGTGGGAAATGAGCAGTTCTTC

J gene: TRBJ1-1
clone size: -
D gene: TRBD1
CDR3 length: 15
V gene: TRBV6-5
CDR3 protein: CASSLGGTGYTEAFF
CDR3 DNA: TGTGCCAGCAGTTTGGGGGGGACAGGGTACACTGAAGCTTTCTTT

J gene: TRBJ2-7
clone size: -
D gene: TRBD2
CDR3 length: 14
V gene: TRBV12-3/TRBV12-4
CDR3 protein: CASSFGGRAGEQYF
CDR3 DNA: TGTGCCAGCAGTTTCGGCGGGAGGGCGGGCGAGCAGTACTTC

J gene: TRBJ2-3
clone size: many
D gene: -
CDR3 length: 16
V gene: TRBV25-1
CDR3 protein: CASSERQSTSTDTQYF
CDR3 DNA: TGTGCCAGCAGTGAAAGGCAGAGCACTAGCACAGATACGCAGTATTTT

J gene: TRBJ2-5
clone size: -
D gene: TRBD2
CDR3 length: 15
V gene: TRBV5-5
CDR3 protein: CASSLGGLVPETQYF
CDR3 DNA: TGTGCCAGCAGCTTAGGGGGACTAGTCCCCGAGACCCAGTACTTC

J gene: TRBJ2-2
clone size: many
D gene: -
CDR3 length: 14
V gene: TRBV10-3
CDR3 protein: CAISEQGNTGELFF
CDR3 DNA: TGTGCCATCAGTGAACAGGGGAACACCGGGGAGCTGTTTTTT

J gene: TRBJ2-3
clone size: -
D gene: -
CDR3 length: 14
V gene: TRBV4-3
CDR3 protein: CASSQEPGTDTQYF
CDR3 DNA: TGCGCCAGCAGCCAAGAACCGGGGACGGATACGCAGTATTTT

J gene: TRBJ2-7
clone size: many
D gene: TRBD1
CDR3 length: 21
V gene: TRBV6-2/TRBV6-3
CDR3 protein: CASSYSTGQGAFGKISYEQYF
CDR3 DNA: TGTGCCAGCAGTTACTCGACCGGACAGGGGGCTTTCGGGAAAATCTCCTACGAGCAGTACTTC

J gene: TRBJ2-7
clone size: -
D gene: -
CDR3 length: 16
V gene: TRBV4-2
CDR3 protein: CASSQAVQAYSYEQYF
CDR3 DNA: TGTGCCAGCAGCCAAGCTGTCCAGGCCTACTCCTACGAGCAGTACTTC

J gene: TRBJ2-7
clone size: once
D gene: -
CDR3 length: 16
V gene: TRBV7-2
CDR3 protein: CASSLLQVWNPYEQYF
CDR3 DNA: TGTGCCAGCAGCTTATTGCAGGTTTGGAATCCCTACGAGCAGTACTTC

J gene: TRBJ2-2
clone size: -
D gene: TRBD1
CDR3 length: 16
V gene: TRBV3-1
CDR3 protein: CASSRNHRGRGGELFF
CDR3 DNA: TGTGCCAGCAGCCGGAACCACAGGGGGCGAGGCGGGGAGCTGTTTTTT

J gene: TRBJ2-2
clone size: -
D gene: TRBD2
CDR3 length: 18
V gene: TRBV29-1
CDR3 protein: CSPARRREGGPGSGELFF
CDR3 DNA: TGCAGCCCTGCGCGACGGAGGGAGGGAGGCCCGGGGAGCGGGGAGCTGTTTTTT

J gene: TRBJ1-1
clone size: -
D gene: -
CDR3 length: 14
V gene: TRBV7-9
CDR3 protein: CASIQGFMNTEAFF
CDR3 DNA: TGTGCCAGCATCCAGGGGTTCATGAACACTGAAGCTTTCTTT

J gene: TRBJ2-2
clone size: -
D gene: -
CDR3 length: 14
V gene: TRBV28
CDR3 protein: CASSFRWDAGELFF
CDR3 DNA: TGTGCCAGCAGTTTTAGGTGGGACGCCGGGGAGCTGTTTTTT

J gene: TRBJ2-2
clone size: once
D gene: TRBD1
CDR3 length: 15
V gene: TRBV18
CDR3 protein: CASSQDRAPTGELFF
CDR3 DNA: TGTGCCAGCTCACAAGACAGGGCACCCACCGGGGAGCTGTTTTTT

J gene: TRBJ2-5
clone size: many
D gene: -
CDR3 length: 14
V gene: TRBV5-6
CDR3 protein: CASSLHTGWETQYF
CDR3 DNA: TGTGCCAGCAGCCTACACACGGGGTGGGAGACCCAGTACTTC

J gene: TRBJ2-1
clone size: -
D gene: -
CDR3 length: 14
V gene: TRBV29-1
CDR3 protein: CSVEHRAGSNEQFF
CDR3 DNA: TGCAGCGTTGAGCACAGGGCGGGTTCGAATGAGCAGTTCTTC

J gene: TRBJ1-2
clone size: -
D gene: TRBD1
CDR3 length: 14
V gene: TRBV12-3/TRBV12-4
CDR3 protein: CASDGTGAPHGYTF
CDR3 DNA: TGTGCCAGCGATGGGACAGGGGCGCCTCATGGCTACACCTTC

J gene: TRBJ2-1
clone size: few
D gene: TRBD2
CDR3 length: 14
V gene: TRBV11-2
CDR3 protein: CASGPRGGHNEQFF
CDR3 DNA: TGTGCCAGTGGGCCGCGGGGGGGACACAATGAGCAGTTCTTC

J gene: TRBJ2-3
clone size: few
D gene: TRBD2
CDR3 length: 16
V gene: TRBV29-1
CDR3 protein: CSVEGGLAGNTDTQYF
CDR3 DNA: TGCAGCGTCGAGGGGGGACTAGCGGGGAACACAGATACGCAGTATTTT

J gene: TRBJ1-1
clone size: many
D gene: -
CDR3 length: 13
V gene: TRBV3-1
CDR3 protein: CASSQEGSTEAFF
CDR3 DNA: TGTGCCAGCAGCCAAGAAGGTAGCACTGAAGCTTTCTTT

J gene: TRBJ2-7
clone size: -
D gene: -
CDR3 length: 15
V gene: TRBV2
CDR3 protein: CASRTPGRTPYEQYF
CDR3 DNA: TGTGCCAGCAGGACCCCGGGGAGAACCCCCTACGAGCAGTACTTC

J gene: TRBJ2-5
clone size: many
D gene: TRBD1
CDR3 length: 15
V gene: TRBV4-2
CDR3 protein: CASSPQGQSGETQYF
CDR3 DNA: TGTGCCAGCAGCCCACAGGGACAGTCCGGAGAGACCCAGTACTTC

J gene: TRBJ2-1
clone size: -
D gene: -
CDR3 length: 15
V gene: TRBV29-1
CDR3 protein: CSVGSYQGSYNEQFF
CDR3 DNA: TGCAGCGTTGGTTCATATCAGGGGTCCTACAATGAGCAGTTCTTC

J gene: TRBJ2-7
clone size: many
D gene: TRBD1
CDR3 length: 14
V gene: TRBV4-1
CDR3 protein: CASSHLRDRDEQYF
CDR3 DNA: TGCGCCAGCAGCCACCTCCGGGACAGGGACGAGCAGTACTTC

J gene: TRBJ2-1
clone size: many
D gene: TRBD2
CDR3 length: 14
V gene: TRBV12-3/TRBV12-4
CDR3 protein: CASSLSSGSNEQFF
CDR3 DNA: TGTGCCAGCAGTTTGTCTAGCGGGAGCAATGAGCAGTTCTTC

J gene: TRBJ2-3
clone size: -
D gene: TRBD2
CDR3 length: 17
V gene: TRBV18
CDR3 protein: CASSTSGGASPTDTQYF
CDR3 DNA: TGTGCCAGTTCAACTAGCGGGGGGGCCTCCCCCACAGATACGCAGTATTTT

J gene: TRBJ2-7
clone size: many
D gene: TRBD1
CDR3 length: 16
V gene: TRBV5-1
CDR3 protein: CASSASWDSRTYEQYF
CDR3 DNA: TGCGCCAGCAGCGCCTCTTGGGACAGCCGAACCTACGAGCAGTACTTC

J gene: TRBJ2-7
clone size: -
D gene: TRBD1
CDR3 length: 16
V gene: TRBV3-1
CDR3 protein: CASSHASGQGQGEQYF
CDR3 DNA: TGTGCCAGCAGCCACGCTAGTGGACAGGGCCAAGGCGAGCAGTACTTC

J gene: TRBJ2-7
clone size: many
D gene: -
CDR3 length: 13
V gene: TRBV9
CDR3 protein: CASSAGPTYEQYF
CDR3 DNA: TGTGCCAGCAGCGCGGGTCCTACCTACGAGCAGTACTTC

J gene: TRBJ1-6
clone size: many
D gene: TRBD1
CDR3 length: 15
V gene: TRBV2
CDR3 protein: CASSENRGLDSPLHF
CDR3 DNA: TGTGCCAGCAGTGAGAACAGGGGGCTTGATTCACCCCTCCACTTT

J gene: TRBJ2-1
clone size: few
D gene: -
CDR3 length: 14
V gene: TRBV11-3
CDR3 protein: CASSLIDSYNEQFF
CDR3 DNA: TGTGCCAGCAGCCTGATCGACAGCTACAATGAGCAGTTCTTC

J gene: TRBJ1-1
clone size: -
D gene: -
CDR3 length: 15
V gene: TRBV6-2/TRBV6-3
CDR3 protein: CASSATTKLNTEAFF
CDR3 DNA: TGTGCCAGCAGTGCTACCACAAAGCTGAACACTGAAGCTTTCTTT

J gene: TRBJ2-5
clone size: -
D gene: TRBD1
CDR3 length: 15
V gene: TRBV5-1
CDR3 protein: CASSPSGGEGETQYF
CDR3 DNA: TGCGCCAGCAGCCCTTCAGGGGGCGAAGGAGAGACCCAGTACTTC

J gene: TRBJ1-1
clone size: -
D gene: -
CDR3 length: 13
V gene: TRBV29-1
CDR3 protein: CSVEEWSEAEAFF
CDR3 DNA: TGCAGCGTTGAAGAGTGGTCAGAGGCTGAAGCTTTCTTT

J gene: TRBJ2-7
clone size: -
D gene: TRBD1
CDR3 length: 14
V gene: TRBV29-1
CDR3 protein: CSVFTGTGGDEQYF
CDR3 DNA: TGCAGCGTTTTTACCGGGACAGGGGGCGACGAGCAGTACTTC

J gene: TRBJ2-2
clone size: -
D gene: -
CDR3 length: 13
V gene: TRBV7-9
CDR3 protein: CASRLGSTGELFF
CDR3 DNA: TGTGCCAGCAGGTTAGGGAGCACCGGGGAGCTGTTTTTT

J gene: TRBJ1-5
clone size: -
D gene: -
CDR3 length: 13
V gene: TRBV20-1
CDR3 protein: CSADSGVNQPQHF
CDR3 DNA: TGCAGTGCAGACTCAGGAGTAAATCAGCCCCAGCATTTT

J gene: TRBJ2-1
clone size: once
D gene: TRBD2
CDR3 length: 16
V gene: TRBV12-3/TRBV12-4
CDR3 protein: CASSRTSGGANNEQFF
CDR3 DNA: TGTGCCAGCAGCCGGACTAGCGGGGGGGCGAATAATGAGCAGTTCTTC

J gene: TRBJ2-1
clone size: -
D gene: -
CDR3 length: 12
V gene: TRBV20-1
CDR3 protein: CSAWTEQNEQFF
CDR3 DNA: TGCAGTGCCTGGACAGAGCAGAATGAGCAGTTCTTC

J gene: TRBJ1-2
clone size: many
D gene: -
CDR3 length: 13
V gene: TRBV29-1
CDR3 protein: CSVEASFQNGYTF
CDR3 DNA: TGCAGCGTTGAGGCGTCATTCCAAAATGGCTACACCTTC

J gene: TRBJ2-7
clone size: many
D gene: TRBD1
CDR3 length: 13
V gene: TRBV20-1
CDR3 protein: CSARDPGTGEQYF
CDR3 DNA: TGCAGTGCTAGAGATCCCGGGACAGGCGAGCAGTACTTC